This TCR beta chain was sequenced for a study of T cells after yellow fever vaccination. The overall study: Low-cell-number fractions were prepared with SMART-Seq v4 Ultra Low Input.

On this clonotype itself: No antigen is known for it.

There are 17 residues in the CDR3. Germline V gene data show CDR1 as ENHRY and CDR2 as SYGVKD. The V end lost 3 bases, the J end lost 8 bases, and 23 bases lay between the germline ends. TCRdb used MiXCR to reprocess the 5' RACE reads, holding one entry per CDR3 protein. This sample has hundreds of thousands of distinct CDR3 sequences; 9% to 15% occur once, and the top ten carry around 14%. Study-wide findings and caveats: In post-booster samples, most primary-vaccination clones reappeared (roughly 96% CD4, nearly 90% CD8). Weaker, the secondary response had a peak occurring faster, on day 5 versus 15.

This sequence originates from a young man who received the YFV17D yellow fever vaccine. The rearrangement joins TRBV10-3 to TRBJ2-1; D perhaps matches TRBD2 (5 bases). The source was PBMCs, collected on the day of the yellow fever booster vaccination. This CDR3 reads CAISDMVRGRRIDEQFF. CDR3 bases: TGTGCCATCAGTGACATGGTTAGAGGGAGACGGATCGATGAGCAGTTCTTC.